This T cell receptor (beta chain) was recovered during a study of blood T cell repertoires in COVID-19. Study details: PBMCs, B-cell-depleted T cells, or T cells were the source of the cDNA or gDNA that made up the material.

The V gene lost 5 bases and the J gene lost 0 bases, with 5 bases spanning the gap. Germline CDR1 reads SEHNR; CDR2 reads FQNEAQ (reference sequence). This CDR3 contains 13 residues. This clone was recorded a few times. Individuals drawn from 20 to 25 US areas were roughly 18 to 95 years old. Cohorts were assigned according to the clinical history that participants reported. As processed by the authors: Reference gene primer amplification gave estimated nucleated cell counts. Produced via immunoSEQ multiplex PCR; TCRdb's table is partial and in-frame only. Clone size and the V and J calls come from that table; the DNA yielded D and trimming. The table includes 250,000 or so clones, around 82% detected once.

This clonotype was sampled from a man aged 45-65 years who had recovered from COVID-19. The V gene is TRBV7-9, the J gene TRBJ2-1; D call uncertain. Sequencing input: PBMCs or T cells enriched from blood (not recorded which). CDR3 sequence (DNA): TGTGCCAGCAGCCCTCCCTCCTACAATGAGCAGTTCTTC. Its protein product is CASSPPSYNEQFF.